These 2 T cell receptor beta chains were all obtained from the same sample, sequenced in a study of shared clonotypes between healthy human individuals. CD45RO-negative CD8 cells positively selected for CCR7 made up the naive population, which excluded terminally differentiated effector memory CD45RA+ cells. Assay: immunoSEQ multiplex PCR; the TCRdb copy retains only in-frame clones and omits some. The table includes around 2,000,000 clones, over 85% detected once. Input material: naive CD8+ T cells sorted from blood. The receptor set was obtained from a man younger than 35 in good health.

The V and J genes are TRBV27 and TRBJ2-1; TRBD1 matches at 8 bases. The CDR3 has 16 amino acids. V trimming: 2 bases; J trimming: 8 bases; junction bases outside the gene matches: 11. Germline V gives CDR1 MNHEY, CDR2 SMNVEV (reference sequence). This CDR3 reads CASSLIGQGARDEQFF. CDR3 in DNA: TGTGCCAGCAGTTTAATAGGGCAGGGGGCTAGGGATGAGCAGTTCTTC.

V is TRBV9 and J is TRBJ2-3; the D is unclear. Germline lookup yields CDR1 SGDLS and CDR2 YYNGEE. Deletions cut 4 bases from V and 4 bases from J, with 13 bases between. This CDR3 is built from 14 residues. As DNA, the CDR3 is TGTGCCAGCAGCCGGGCCTACCTCGCAGATACGCAGTATTTT. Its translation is CASSRAYLADTQYF.